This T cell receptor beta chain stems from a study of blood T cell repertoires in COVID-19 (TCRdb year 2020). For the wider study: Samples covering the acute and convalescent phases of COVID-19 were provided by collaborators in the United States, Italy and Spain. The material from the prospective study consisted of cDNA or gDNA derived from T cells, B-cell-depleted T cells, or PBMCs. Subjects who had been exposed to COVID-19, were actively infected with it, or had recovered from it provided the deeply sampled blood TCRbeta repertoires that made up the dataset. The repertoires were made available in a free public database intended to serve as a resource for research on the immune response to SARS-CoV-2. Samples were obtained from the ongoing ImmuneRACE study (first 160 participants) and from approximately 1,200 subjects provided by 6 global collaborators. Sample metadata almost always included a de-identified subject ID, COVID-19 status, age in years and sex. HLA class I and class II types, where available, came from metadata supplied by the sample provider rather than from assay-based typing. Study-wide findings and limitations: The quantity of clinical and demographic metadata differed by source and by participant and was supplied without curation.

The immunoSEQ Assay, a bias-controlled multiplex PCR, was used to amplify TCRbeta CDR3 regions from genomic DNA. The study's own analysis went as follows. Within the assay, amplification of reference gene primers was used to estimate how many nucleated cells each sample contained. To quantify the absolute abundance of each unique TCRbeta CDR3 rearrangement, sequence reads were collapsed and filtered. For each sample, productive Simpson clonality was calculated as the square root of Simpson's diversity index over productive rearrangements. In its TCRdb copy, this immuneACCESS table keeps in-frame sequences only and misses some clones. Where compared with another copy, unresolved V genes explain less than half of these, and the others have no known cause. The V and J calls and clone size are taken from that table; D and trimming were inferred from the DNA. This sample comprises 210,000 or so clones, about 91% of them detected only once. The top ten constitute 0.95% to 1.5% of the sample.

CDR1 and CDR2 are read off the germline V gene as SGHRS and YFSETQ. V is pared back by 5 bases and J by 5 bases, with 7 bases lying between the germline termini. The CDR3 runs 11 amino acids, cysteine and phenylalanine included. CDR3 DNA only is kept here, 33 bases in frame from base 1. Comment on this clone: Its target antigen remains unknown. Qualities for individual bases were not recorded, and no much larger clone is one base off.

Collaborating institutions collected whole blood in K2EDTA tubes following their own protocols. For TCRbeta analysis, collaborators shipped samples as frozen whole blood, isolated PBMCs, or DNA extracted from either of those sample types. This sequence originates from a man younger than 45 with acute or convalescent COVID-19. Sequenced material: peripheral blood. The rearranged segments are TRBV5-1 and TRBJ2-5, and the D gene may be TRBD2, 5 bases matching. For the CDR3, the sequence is CASRLAETQYF. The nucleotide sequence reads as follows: TGCGCCAGCAGGCTAGCCGAGACCCAGTACTTC. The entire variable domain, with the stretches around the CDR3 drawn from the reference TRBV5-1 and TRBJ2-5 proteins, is KAGVTQTPRYLIKTRGQQVTLSCSPISGHRSVSWYQQTPGQGLQFLFEYFSETQRNKGNFPGRFSGRQFSNSRSEMNVSTLELGDSALYLCASRLAETQYFGPGTRLLVL.